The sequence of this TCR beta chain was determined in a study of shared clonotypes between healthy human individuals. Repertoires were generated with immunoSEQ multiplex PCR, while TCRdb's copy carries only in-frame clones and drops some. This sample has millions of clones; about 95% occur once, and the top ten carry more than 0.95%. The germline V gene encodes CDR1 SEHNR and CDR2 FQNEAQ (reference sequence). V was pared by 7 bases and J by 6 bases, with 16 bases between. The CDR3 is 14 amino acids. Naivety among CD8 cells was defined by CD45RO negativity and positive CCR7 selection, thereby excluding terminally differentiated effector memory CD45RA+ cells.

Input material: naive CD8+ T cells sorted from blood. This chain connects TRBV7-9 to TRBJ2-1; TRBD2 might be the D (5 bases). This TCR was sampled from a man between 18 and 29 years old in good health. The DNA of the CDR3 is TGTGCCAGCACGTCACAAGCGGCCCTCAATGAGCAGTTCTTC. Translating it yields CASTSQAALNEQFF.